This TCR beta chain was sequenced during a study of cytomegalovirus exposure and HLA in healthy donors. Study-level findings and limits: Earlier results showed most TCR beta V segments being productive about 90% or about 30% of the time. No immune exposure information besides CMV serostatus was available.

This clone appeared a single time. The antigen is undetermined. CDR3 size: 14 residues. Trimming took off 3 bases at V and 5 bases at J, with 14 bases between the two ends. CDR1 is MGHRA and CDR2 is YSYEKL in the germline V gene. Donors in the study were healthy people who gave bone marrow. The primer mix had 60 Vbeta and 13 Jbeta primers. TCRdb's table, derived via immunoSEQ multiplex PCR, lists solely in-frame clones and lacks some. Among some 120,000 clones listed, 75% to 85% were seen once. This clonotype originated in a man aged 25 to 40 in good health and CMV-seronegative. The chain couples TRBV4-1 to TRBJ2-7; D remains ambiguous. The material sequenced was PBMCs. CDR3 in DNA: TGCGCCAGCAGCCAGAATAGCCATTACCACGAGCAGTACTTC. As protein: CASSQNSHYHEQYF.